This T cell receptor (beta chain) appears in the sequencing data of a study of cytomegalovirus exposure and HLA in healthy donors. Overall study context: There were some 120 million unique TCR beta sequences, drawn from approximately 180 million T cells, in an earlier analysis. Study-wide points: It was reported in a later analysis that an Asian-associated ancestry cluster showed fewer N-insertions than the approximately 670-donor mean. Productive status was seen about 90% or about 30% of the time for most TCR beta V segments in an earlier analysis. In vitro confirmation showed three CMV-associated chains to be CMV antigen specific.

A note on this clone: Its antigen is unknown.

The PCR employed 60 Vbeta primers together with 13 Jbeta primers. Data came from immunoSEQ multiplex PCR; TCRdb stores just in-frame clones and leaves some out. This table has more than 200,000 clones, around 85% appearing once. This receptor was taken from a girl aged 2 to 9 in good health and CMV-seronegative. Sequences were obtained from PBMCs.

CDR3 region: CASSPAGGGTYEQYF. The CDR3 DNA sequence: TGTGCCAGCTCACCGGCCGGCGGGGGAACCTACGAGCAGTACTTC. The chain combines TRBV18 with TRBJ2-7, with 7 nucleotides matching TRBD2. Germline V CDR1 and CDR2: KGHSH, LQKENI. V lost 3 bases and J lost 2; bases outside the gene matches: 7. The length of the CDR3 is 15 residues.